The 24 T cell receptor beta chains below all came from one sample that was sequenced in a study of graft-versus-host responses after intestinal transplantation. The table came from immunoSEQ multiplex PCR; TCRdb's copy has only in-frame clones and leaves some out. The table records tens of thousands of clones, roughly 90% of them present only once. These receptors lack a known antigen. This specimen was unstimulated CD8+ T cells sorted from spleen or lymph node cells, taken before intestinal transplant. These receptors all come from a human donor who received an intestinal transplant.

V usage is TRBV29-1 and J usage is TRBJ1-2, with TRBD1 matching 7 bases. Germline assignment: CDR1 SQVTM and CDR2 ANQGSEA. V was pared by 7 bases and J by 7 bases, with 12 bases of the junction left unmatched. The CDR3 contains 13 residues. CDR3 sequence (DNA): TGCAGCGCCCCCCAAGGGGGCACGACTGGCTACACCTTC. As protein: CSAPQGGTTGYTF.

The rearrangement joins TRBV6-5 to TRBJ1-1, with D perhaps matching TRBD1 (6 bases). This CDR3 region has 14 residues. Germline-derived CDR1 and CDR2 are MNHEY and SVGAGI. The germline V and J ends were trimmed by 7 bases and 2 bases, with 14 bases remaining between them. The CDR3, as DNA: TGTGCCAGCAAGGACAGAATTGGCAACACTGAAGCTTTCTTT. Its protein is CASKDRIGNTEAFF.

The chain recombines TRBV13 with TRBJ2-3; 9 nucleotides match TRBD1. CDR1 is PRHDT and CDR2 is FYEKMQ in the germline V gene (reference sequence). Trimming at V came to 5 bases and at J to 2 bases, leaving 8 bases not matched to a gene. The CDR3 contains 16 residues. The CDR3 DNA sequence: TGTGCCAGCAGCCCCCCGACAGGGGGGTCCACAGATACGCAGTATTTT. Translating gives CASSPPTGGSTDTQYF.

V usage is TRBV9 and J usage is TRBJ1-1; TRBD1 agrees at 9 bases. Trimming took 3 bases from V and 3 from J; bases not matched to a gene: 9. Per the germline V gene, CDR1 is SGDLS and CDR2 is YYNGEE. The CDR3 totals 16 residues. The CDR3 is CASSARRDRGDTEAFF. The CDR3 DNA is TGTGCCAGCAGCGCAAGACGTGACAGGGGGGACACTGAAGCTTTCTTT. The whole variable domain, remainder taken from reference TRBV9 and TRBJ1-1, is DSGVTQTPKHLITATGQRVTLRCSPRSGDLSVYWYQQSLDQGLQFLIQYYNGEERAKGNILERFSAQQFPDLHSELNLSSLELGDSALYFCASSARRDRGDTEAFFGQGTRLTVV.

The CDR3 is CASSTPLAGGDEQYF. The DNA of the CDR3 is TGTGCCAGCAGCACCCCTTTAGCGGGAGGGGACGAGCAGTACTTC. V and J are TRBV5-6 and TRBJ2-7; 11 positions match TRBD2. The trim removed 4 bases at V and 5 bases at J, leaving 8 bases unmatched. Germline V gene lookup returns CDR1 SGHDT and CDR2 YYEEEE. The CDR3 spans 15 residues.

The chain links TRBV9 to TRBJ2-5; no clear D. Trimming cost V 4 bases and J 5 bases, with 15 bases left between them. Germline values: CDR1 SGDLS, CDR2 YYNGEE. The CDR3 extends over 14 amino acids. The CDR3 coding sequence is TGTGCCAGCAGCCCCTCTCAGGTCCGGGAGACCCAGTACTTC. Protein: CASSPSQVRETQYF.

CDR3 residues: CASSRLNIGNEQFF. The CDR3 nucleotides read TGTGCCAGCTCGCGGCTAAACATTGGGAATGAGCAGTTCTTC. This rearrangement joins TRBV6-5 to TRBJ2-1; D is unclear. Germline V gene data show CDR1 as MNHEY and CDR2 as SVGAGI. The CDR3 extends over 14 amino acids. V was cut by 8 bases and J by 7 bases, with 18 bases left in between.

V gene TRBV5-1 combines with J gene TRBJ1-3, with TRBD1 matching 9 bases. This CDR3 contains 14 residues. The V gene's germline CDR1 is SGHRS and CDR2 YFSETQ. J was trimmed by 4 bases and V by 4 bases; bases with no gene match: 3. The CDR3 nucleotides are TGCGCCAGCAGCGCCGGGACAGGGGGAAACACCATATATTTT. Protein product: CASSAGTGGNTIYF.

The chain couples TRBV5-1 to TRBJ1-2; perhaps TRBD1 as D (5 bases). CDR3 length: 17 amino acids. Germline-derived CDR1 and CDR2 are SGHRS and YFSETQ. V lost 0 bases and J lost 8, with 23 bases in between. The CDR3 sequence is CASSLAVGGGAEGGYTF. CDR3 bases: TGCGCCAGCAGCTTGGCCGTCGGGGGGGGAGCCGAGGGAGGCTACACCTTC.

V is TRBV7-6 and J is TRBJ2-7, with 11 positions matching TRBD2. V trimming: 5 bases; J trimming: 6 bases; junction bases outside the gene matches: 9. There are 15 residues in the CDR3. The germline CDR1 and CDR2 sequences are SGHVS and FNYEAQ. The CDR3 DNA sequence: TGTGCCAGCAGCCCTAGCCTTAGCGGGGGGGCCGAGCAGTACTTC. Its translation: CASSPSLSGGAEQYF.

V and J are TRBV2 and TRBJ2-1; 10 bases align to TRBD2. Trimming at V came to 2 bases and at J to 3 bases, leaving 10 bases not matched to a gene. Germline lookup yields CDR1 SNHLY and CDR2 FYNNEI. The CDR3 has 18 amino acids. The CDR3 spells CASSESSSGSYLYNEQFF. CDR3 DNA: TGTGCCAGCAGTGAATCATCTAGCGGGAGCTACCTCTACAATGAGCAGTTCTTC.

The J gene is TRBJ2-1, the V gene TRBV6-1, with D perhaps TRBD2 (5 bases). The V gene lost 6 bases and the J gene lost 2 bases, with 14 bases spanning the gap. Looked up from germline, CDR1 is MNHNS and CDR2 is SASEGT. The CDR3 loop spans 15 amino acids. The CDR3 spells CASSGNTGAYNEQFF. CDR3 bases: TGTGCCAGCAGCGGGAATACTGGGGCCTACAATGAGCAGTTCTTC.

This chain uses TRBV6-1 with TRBJ2-7; possible D gene TRBD1, 6 bases. The length of the CDR3 is 15 residues. The ends were cut back, 6 bases at V and 5 bases at J, with 20 bases in the middle. Germline CDR1 reads MNHNS; CDR2 reads SASEGT. DNA for the CDR3: TGTGCCAGCAGGGCGAACAGGGATTATGAGGACGAGCAGTACTTC. Translated, it gives CASRANRDYEDEQYF.

V is TRBV27 and J is TRBJ2-3; 14 bases are shared with TRBD2. J was trimmed by 6 bases and V by 4 bases; bases with no gene match: 9. Germline V gene lookup returns CDR1 MNHEY and CDR2 SMNVEV (reference sequence). The CDR3 is 17 amino acids. Written as DNA, the CDR3 is TGTGCCAGCAGTTCCCTGACTAGCGGGAGGGCGGGGGATACGCAGTATTTT. As protein: CASSSLTSGRAGDTQYF.

The chain recombines TRBV13 with TRBJ1-3; no definite D call. Trimming took off 5 bases at V and 4 bases at J, with 21 bases between the two ends. In germline, CDR1 is PRHDT, CDR2 FYEKMQ (reference sequence). The CDR3 has 17 residues. The CDR3 nucleotides are TGTGCCAGCAGCCCCGAAGAGGGAGGAGGATGGGGAAACACCATATATTTT. Translated: CASSPEEGGGWGNTIYF.

This clone appeared once. Other DNA sequences in the same sample also yield this CDR3. The chain links TRBV5-1 to TRBJ2-3, with D tentatively TRBD1 (5 bases). Per the germline V gene, CDR1 is SGHRS and CDR2 is YFSETQ. This CDR3 region has 16 residues. V lost 0 bases and J lost 1, with 12 bases in between. The CDR3 protein is CASSLASRVGTDTQYF. CDR3 nucleotides: TGCGCCAGCAGCTTGGCCAGCAGGGTTGGCACAGATACGCAGTATTTT.

This clone is a singleton in its sample. The chain couples TRBV27 to TRBJ2-7; tentative D call: TRBD2 (5 bases). Trimming pared 4 bases from V and 4 bases from J, leaving 14 bases between. Germline-derived CDR1 and CDR2 are MNHEY and SMNVEV (reference sequence). This CDR3 region has 14 residues. CDR3 in DNA: TGTGCCAGCAGTTGGGGAGTCTCGGGGTACGAGCAGTACTTC. Its protein product is CASSWGVSGYEQYF.

The chain combines TRBV19 with TRBJ1-2, with a weak D call TRBD1 (6 bases). Germline CDR1 is LNHDA and CDR2 is SQIVND (reference sequence). CDR3 length equals 12 residues. The CDR3 spells CATRGSNYGYTF. DNA of the CDR3: TGTGCTACCAGGGGCTCTAACTATGGCTACACCTTC.

The chain combines TRBV28 with TRBJ2-3, with D perhaps TRBD2 (5 bases). V was trimmed by 6 bases and J by 2 bases, leaving 18 bases between them. CDR3 length equals 16 residues. Germline-derived CDR1 and CDR2 are MDHEN and SYDVKM. The CDR3, as DNA: TGTGCCAGCAGCTCGGGATGGGAAGATGACACAGATACGCAGTATTTT. It encodes CASSSGWEDDTDTQYF.

In its sample, this clone was seen a few times. The chain joins TRBV27 to TRBJ2-1, with D maybe TRBD1 (6 bases). The CDR3 is 14 residues long. Germline-derived CDR1 and CDR2 are MNHEY and SMNVEV (reference sequence). V lost 5 bases to trimming and J lost 0 bases, with 8 bases between them. CDR3 region: CASSQGTSYNEQFF. The CDR3 coding sequence is TGTGCCAGCAGTCAGGGGACCTCCTACAATGAGCAGTTCTTC.

The V and J genes are TRBV29-1 and TRBJ2-5; D might be TRBD1 (6 bases). Germline-derived CDR1 and CDR2 are SQVTM and ANQGSEA. V gave up 6 bases and J gave up 5 bases, with 22 bases separating them. CDR3 length: 15 amino acids. The CDR3 sequence: CSVGYYRESDETQYF. In nucleotides, the CDR3 is TGCAGCGTGGGGTACTACAGGGAGTCGGACGAGACCCAGTACTTC.

The chain joins TRBV21-1 to TRBJ2-7; the table's TRBD2 call for D was not verified on the DNA. TRBV21-1 constitutes a pseudogene. This CDR3 is built from 13 residues. The CDR3 DNA reads as TGTGCCAGCAGCGCCGCGCTCTCCTACGAGCAGTACTTC. This translates into CASSAALSYEQYF.

V gene TRBV4-1 combines with J gene TRBJ1-1; possibly TRBD1 for D (6 bases). Per the germline V gene, CDR1 is MGHRA and CDR2 is YSYEKL. The CDR3 has 14 amino acids. Deletions cut 2 bases from V and 5 bases from J, with 12 bases between. CDR3 bases: TGCGCCAGCAGCCAAAATGGGGGCAGGACTGAAGCTTTCTTT. It translates to CASSQNGGRTEAFF.

This clone rates as medium-sized (0.01 to 0.1%). V usage is TRBV11-2 and J usage is TRBJ1-3; the D gene is possibly TRBD1 (5 bases). The CDR3 length is 14 residues. V lost 2 bases and J lost 4, with 9 bases in between. The germline gives CDR1 SGHAT, CDR2 FQNNGV. The CDR3 DNA follows: TGTGCCAGCAGCTTACCTGGGGGGGGAAACACCATATATTTT. Translated, it gives CASSLPGGGNTIYF. Full variable domain (rest looked up from reference TRBV11-2 and TRBJ1-3): EAGVAQSPRYKIIEKRQSVAFWCNPISGHATLYWYQQILGQGPKLLIQFQNNGVVDDSQLPKDRFSAERLKGVDSTLKIQPAKLEDSAVYLCASSLPGGGNTIYFGEGSWLTVV.